Included here is one T cell receptor (beta chain) sequence, with context. Its antigen remains unidentified. Read coverage stops 3 residues before the CDR3 terminus; the germline J gene supplies the remainder. TCR beta CDR3 amplified by multiplex PCR from roughly 1,300 ng genomic DNA. Some clones are missing from TCRdb's copy, which holds only in-frame ones; the method was immunoSEQ multiplex PCR. The listing contains over 25,000 clones. This CDR3 has 13 residues. Germline loops: CDR1 SNHLY, CDR2 FYNNEI. V gave up 11 bases and J gave up 5 bases; unmatched junction bases: 7. The sample belongs to a study of T cells in women clearing cervical HPV infection. Study conclusions and caveats: Controls had more TRBV6-7 (0.16%) than cases (around 0.11%).

The sequence was obtained from a woman between 18 and 69 years old with a cervical HPV16 infection that either progressed to CIN3+ or cleared (not recorded which). Specimen: blood buffy coat. The V gene is TRBV2, the J gene TRBJ2-1; 9 positions match TRBD2. The CDR3 loop is CAGGTSRDNEQFF. CDR3 DNA (partial): TGTGCCGGCGGGACTAGCAGAGACAATGAG. The entire variable domain, with the rest obtained from reference TRBV2 and TRBJ2-1, is as follows: EPEVTQTPSHQVTQMGQEVILRCVPISNHLYFYWYRQILGQKVEFLVSFYNNEISEKSEIFDDQFSVERPDGSNFTLKIRSTKLEDSAMYFCAGGTSRDNEQFFGPGTRLTVL.